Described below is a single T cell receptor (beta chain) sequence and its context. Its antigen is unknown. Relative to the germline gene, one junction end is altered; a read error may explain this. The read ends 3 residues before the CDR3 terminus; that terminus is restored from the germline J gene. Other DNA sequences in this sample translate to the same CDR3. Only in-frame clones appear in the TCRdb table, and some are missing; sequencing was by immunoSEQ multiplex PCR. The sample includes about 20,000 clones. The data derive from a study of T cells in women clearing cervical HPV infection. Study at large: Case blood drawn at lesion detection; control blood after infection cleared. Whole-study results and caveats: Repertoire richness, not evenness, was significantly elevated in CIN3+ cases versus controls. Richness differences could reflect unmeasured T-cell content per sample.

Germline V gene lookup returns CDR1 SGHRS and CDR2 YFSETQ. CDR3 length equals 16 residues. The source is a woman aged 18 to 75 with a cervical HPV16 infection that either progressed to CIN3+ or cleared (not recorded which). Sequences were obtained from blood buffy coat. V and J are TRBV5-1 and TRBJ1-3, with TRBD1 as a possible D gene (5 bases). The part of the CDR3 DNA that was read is TGCGCCAGCAGCCCGTCGGGGGTTGGATCTGGAAACACT. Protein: CASSPSGVGSGNT. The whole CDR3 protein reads CASSPSGVGSGNTIYF.